This is a list of T cell receptor beta chains from one sample in a study of cytomegalovirus exposure and HLA in healthy donors. Sequenced by immunoSEQ multiplex PCR; TCRdb stores in-frame clones only, minus some. The data hold fewer than 150,000 clones, with 65% to 85% observed a single time. Sequencing was performed on PBMCs. Every receptor here comes from a woman in her late teens or twenties in good health and CMV-seronegative. The CDR3 runs from the conserved cysteine through the conserved F or W. A D gene is named only where the DNA matches it firmly. A row's size may be missing; if present it is once, few, many or a size class.

TRBD2,TRBJ2-1,medium-sized,TRBV4-2,CASSQETSGYNEQFF,TGTGCCAGCAGCCAAGAGACTAGCGGCTACAATGAGCAGTTCTTC
-,TRBJ1-5,-,TRBV5-4,CASSSGPNQPQHF,TGTGCCAGCAGCTCCGGTCCTAATCAGCCCCAGCATTTT
-,TRBJ2-3,-,TRBV5-4,CASSLVPSTDTQYF,TGTGCCAGCAGCTTGGTCCCGAGCACAGATACGCAGTATTTT
TRBD2,TRBJ2-1,-,TRBV5-1,CASSLASGSGKGEQFF,TGCGCCAGCAGCTTGGCTTCGGGTAGCGGGAAGGGTGAGCAGTTCTTC
-,TRBJ1-4,-,TRBV13,CASSSREGEKLFF,TGTGCCAGCAGCTCGCGGGAAGGCGAAAAACTGTTTTTT
TRBD2,TRBJ2-7,-,TRBV28,CASSFWSGGLYEQYF,TGTGCCAGCAGTTTTTGGAGCGGGGGCCTCTACGAGCAGTACTTC
-,TRBJ1-2,-,TRBV6-1,CASSEGRGWYGYTF,TGTGCCAGCAGTGAGGGCAGGGGCTGGTATGGCTACACCTTC
-,TRBJ1-1,-,TRBV7-9,CASSFGNTEAFF,TGTGCCAGCAGCTTCGGGAACACTGAAGCTTTCTTT
TRBD1,TRBJ1-2,once,TRBV30,CAWSSGSTGGFGYTF,TGTGCCTGGAGTTCTGGATCGACAGGGGGGTTTGGCTACACCTTC
TRBD2,TRBJ2-1,-,TRBV9,CASSESGGVEQFF,TGTGCCAGCAGCGAGAGCGGGGGGGTTGAGCAGTTCTTC
TRBD1,TRBJ2-1,-,TRBV5-1,CASSFTGTGKNEQFF,TGCGCCAGCAGCTTTACCGGGACAGGCAAAAATGAGCAGTTCTTC
TRBD1,TRBJ1-1,-,TRBV5-4,CASSHPDTGAGKAFF,TGTGCCAGCAGCCACCCCGATACAGGGGCGGGTAAAGCTTTCTTT
-,TRBJ1-1,-,TRBV11-3,CASQLGVNTEAFF,TGTGCCAGCCAGCTCGGGGTGAACACTGAAGCTTTCTTT
-,TRBJ1-2,-,TRBV6-5,CASSYSGEGDGYTF,TGTGCCAGCAGTTACTCGGGGGAGGGGGATGGCTACACCTTC
-,TRBJ2-5,-,TRBV5-4,CASSQAGVGETQYF,TGTGCCAGCAGCCAGGCAGGGGTAGGGGAGACCCAGTACTTC
TRBD2,TRBJ2-2,-,TRBV5-1,CASSLALAGGLTGELFF,TGCGCCAGCAGCTTGGCACTAGCGGGAGGACTAACCGGGGAGCTGTTTTTT
-,TRBJ1-1,-,TRBV7-9,CASSPPRAGATFGTEAFF,TGTGCCAGCAGCCCCCCTAGGGCAGGGGCGACCTTTGGAACTGAAGCTTTCTTT
-,TRBJ2-7,once,TRBV23-1,CASSHPCYEQYF,TGCGCCAGCAGTCATCCGTGCTACGAGCAGTACTTC
TRBD1,TRBJ2-7,-,TRBV29-1,CSVGHGAGGREQYF,TGCAGCGTTGGGCACGGGGCAGGGGGCCGCGAGCAGTACTTC
-,TRBJ1-2,-,TRBV10-3,CAISGGRQEGSYGYTF,TGTGCCATCAGTGGGGGGCGACAGGAAGGCTCCTATGGCTACACCTTC
TRBD1,TRBJ1-6,-,TRBV27,CASSSRTGGAFNSPLHF,TGTGCCAGCAGTTCCAGGACAGGGGGCGCGTTTAATTCACCCCTCCACTTT
TRBD1,TRBJ2-3,-,TRBV28,CASSSPGQEDTQYF,TGTGCCAGCAGTAGCCCGGGACAGGAAGATACGCAGTATTTT
TRBD2,TRBJ2-5,-,TRBV7-8,CASSPGLAGIREPQYF,TGTGCCAGCAGCCCGGGACTAGCGGGGATAAGAGAGCCCCAGTACTTC
-,TRBJ2-1,-,TRBV4-1,CASSLQYPYFDNEQFF,TGCGCCAGCAGCCTACAATACCCGTATTTTGACAATGAGCAGTTCTTC
-,TRBJ1-1,few,TRBV11-3,CASSLDKGDKNTEAFF,TGTGCCAGCAGCTTAGATAAGGGGGATAAGAACACTGAAGCTTTCTTT
-,TRBJ1-2,-,TRBV7-2,CASSLITGANYGYTF,TGTGCCAGCAGCTTAATCACAGGTGCCAACTATGGCTACACCTTC
-,TRBJ2-3,-,TRBV5-1,CASSGRTQSSTDTQYF,TGCGCCAGCAGTGGGAGAACCCAATCGAGCACAGATACGCAGTATTTT
-,TRBJ1-3,-,TRBV18,CASSPTGLTSGNTIYF,TGTGCCAGCTCACCAACAGGGTTGACCTCTGGAAACACCATATATTTT
TRBD1,TRBJ2-5,-,TRBV6-1,CASRGTGEETQYF,TGTGCCAGCAGGGGGACAGGGGAAGAGACCCAGTACTTC
-,TRBJ1-3,-,TRBV30,CAWSHHGGNTIYF,TGCGCCTGGAGTCACCACGGGGGAAACACCATATATTTT
-,TRBJ1-3,-,TRBV7-8,CASSLSEVRNTIYF,TGTGCCAGCAGCTTATCGGAGGTCCGAAACACCATATATTTT
-,TRBJ2-7,-,TRBV2,CASSEWVLRGEQYF,TGTGCCAGCAGTGAATGGGTGTTAAGGGGGGAGCAGTACTTC
-,TRBJ2-7,-,TRBV4-1,CASSQDLGLLREQYF,TGCGCCAGCAGCCAAGATCTCGGACTACTCCGTGAGCAGTACTTC
TRBD1,TRBJ2-5,-,TRBV4-1,CASSLRQGQETQYF,TGCGCCAGCAGCCTCCGACAGGGACAAGAGACCCAGTACTTC
TRBD1,TRBJ2-3,-,TRBV5-4,CASSLGTGVGDTQYF,TGTGCCAGCAGCTTGGGTACAGGGGTAGGAGATACGCAGTATTTT
-,TRBJ2-4,-,TRBV5-1,CASSPEGATQNIQYF,TGCGCCAGCAGCCCGGAGGGGGCTACCCAAAACATTCAGTACTTC
-,TRBJ1-6,-,TRBV4-3,CASSQHSLNSPLHF,TGCGCCAGCAGCCAGCACAGTTTGAATTCACCCCTCCACTTT
-,TRBJ1-1,-,TRBV10-1,CASSESRGAEAFF,TGCGCCAGCAGTGAGTCAAGGGGCGCTGAAGCTTTCTTT
TRBD1,TRBJ1-1,-,TRBV6-6,CASRTGPNTEAFF,TGTGCCAGCCGGACAGGGCCGAACACTGAAGCTTTCTTT
TRBD1,TRBJ2-5,-,TRBV5-1,CASSAGGDQETQYF,TGCGCCAGCAGCGCAGGGGGAGACCAAGAGACCCAGTACTTC
TRBD1,TRBJ2-4,-,TRBV28,CASRPDRGMDIQYF,TGTGCCAGCAGGCCAGACAGGGGTATGGACATTCAGTACTTC
-,TRBJ2-5,-,TRBV19,CASSIPPRVQETQYF,TGTGCCAGTAGTATACCCCCCCGGGTTCAAGAGACCCAGTACTTC
-,TRBJ2-1,-,TRBV27,CASRPPRVAEQFF,TGTGCCAGCAGGCCTCCCCGGGTGGCTGAGCAGTTCTTC
TRBD2,TRBJ2-1,-,TRBV5-6,CASSLGLAPATYNEQFF,TGTGCCAGCAGCTTGGGACTAGCCCCCGCAACCTACAATGAGCAGTTCTTC